The next 19 T cell receptor beta chains were all read from a single sample in a study of long-term antiretroviral therapy in people with HIV. A v3.0 immunoSEQ assay was performed at survey level. Some clones are missing from TCRdb's copy, which holds only in-frame ones; the method was immunoSEQ multiplex PCR. The sample yields about 40,000 clones, roughly four fifths seen once. The sample was unsorted PBMCs, taken 1 year after starting antiretroviral therapy. The receptor source for this set is a man aged 18-30 years with HIV.

This chain joins TRBV19 and TRBJ2-2, with D perhaps matching TRBD2 (5 bases). The CDR3 runs 11 residues. V lost 10 bases, J lost 6 bases, and 9 bases lay in between. CDR1 is LNHDA, CDR2 SQIVND, per germline (reference sequence). The CDR3 spells CAMEVAGELFF. DNA for the CDR3: TGTGCCATGGAGGTGGCCGGGGAGCTGTTTTTT.

The chain uses TRBV6-5 and TRBJ2-7; TRBD1 matches at 7 bases. Germline-derived CDR1 and CDR2 are MNHEY and SVGAGI. This CDR3 is built from 14 residues. V was pared by 0 bases and J by 5 bases, with 4 bases of the junction left unmatched. The CDR3 DNA sequence: TGTGCCAGCAGTTACTCAAGACAGGGACACGAGCAGTACTTC. It specifies CASSYSRQGHEQYF.

This chain connects TRBV11-2 to TRBJ2-7; no reliable D call. V was cut by 3 bases and J by 0 bases, with 15 bases left in between. The length of the CDR3 is 16 residues. The germline V gene has CDR1 SGHAT and CDR2 FQNNGV. CDR3 sequence: CASSFYQTFHSYEQYF. The CDR3 bases are TGTGCCAGCAGCTTTTACCAGACATTCCACTCCTACGAGCAGTACTTC.

The chain has TRBV9 and TRBJ2-1; 11 bases agree with TRBD2. Trimming removed 3 bases from V and 4 bases from J; junction bases left unmatched: 6. The CDR3 length is 16 residues. In germline, CDR1 is SGDLS, CDR2 YYNGEE. CDR3 sequence reads: CASSAGRTSGYNEQFF. DNA for the CDR3: TGTGCCAGCAGCGCAGGGAGGACTAGCGGGTACAATGAGCAGTTCTTC.

The chain has TRBV4-2 and TRBJ1-2, with a possible D match to TRBD1 (6 bases). V was cut by 4 bases and J by 1 base, with 13 bases left in between. The germline V gene encodes CDR1 LGHNA and CDR2 YNFKEQ. This CDR3 has 15 residues. This chain's CDR3 is CASSPRDIHNYGYTF. The CDR3 coding sequence is TGTGCCAGCAGCCCCCGGGACATACATAACTATGGCTACACCTTC.

The chain employs TRBV25-1 and TRBJ1-2; D perhaps matches TRBD1 (6 bases). Germline-derived CDR1 and CDR2 are MGHDK and SYGVNS. CDR3 size: 15 residues. V was pared by 4 bases and J by 2 bases, with 14 bases between. CDR3 sequence reads: CASSANRELNYGYTF. The CDR3 bases are TGTGCCAGCAGTGCCAACAGGGAATTAAACTATGGCTACACCTTC.

The V call is TRBV6-1, the J call TRBJ1-4; D remains unclear. The CDR3 consists of 14 residues. Trimming stripped 7 bases from V and 4 bases from J, with 13 bases between. CDR1 is MNHNS and CDR2 is SASEGT in the germline V gene. The chain's CDR3 is CASTDRTVNEKLFF. DNA for the CDR3: TGTGCCAGCACCGATCGGACGGTTAATGAAAAACTGTTTTTT.

The chain combines TRBV28 with TRBJ1-6, with D perhaps matching TRBD1 (5 bases). The CDR3 has 16 amino acids. The germline CDR1 and CDR2 sequences are MDHEN and SYDVKM. Between the trimmed V and J ends, which lost 3 bases and 8 bases, there was a span of 17 bases. The CDR3 loop reads CASSFTEGIGDSPLHF. Here the CDR3 DNA reads TGTGCCAGCAGTTTCACGGAGGGGATCGGGGATTCACCCCTCCACTTT. The entire variable domain, with the rest obtained from reference TRBV28 and TRBJ1-6, is as follows: DVKVTQSSRYLVKRTGEKVFLECVQDMDHENMFWYRQDPGLGLRLIYFSYDVKMKEKGDIPEGYSVSREKKERFSLILESASTNQTSMYLCASSFTEGIGDSPLHFGNGTRLTVT.

This chain connects TRBV5-1 to TRBJ1-1, with D possibly being TRBD1 (6 bases). Germline assignment: CDR1 SGHRS and CDR2 YFSETQ. Trimming left V 2 bases short and J 0 bases short, with 14 bases between. The CDR3 totals 16 residues. CDR3 sequence: CASSFRQANMNTEAFF. The CDR3 bases are TGCGCCAGCAGCTTCCGACAGGCTAACATGAACACTGAAGCTTTCTTT.

The chain combines TRBV5-1 with TRBJ2-1, with 9 bases matching TRBD1. V shed 1 base, J shed 8 bases, and the junction held 4 bases outside the gene matches. Germline values: CDR1 SGHRS, CDR2 YFSETQ. CDR3 size: 14 residues. The CDR3 DNA is TGCGCCAGCAGCTTGACCGGACAGGGGTATGAGCAGTTCTTC. Its protein product is CASSLTGQGYEQFF.

This chain uses TRBV11-2 with TRBJ2-7; D perhaps matches TRBD2 (6 bases). Trimming cost V 1 base and J 5 bases, with 15 bases left between them. Germline assignment: CDR1 SGHAT and CDR2 FQNNGV. This CDR3 has 15 amino acids. The DNA of the CDR3 is TGTGCCAGCAGCTTAGTAAATGGAGGGTACAACGAGCAGTACTTC. It translates to CASSLVNGGYNEQYF. Filled out from reference TRBV11-2 and TRBJ2-7, the complete variable domain reads EAGVAQSPRYKIIEKRQSVAFWCNPISGHATLYWYQQILGQGPKLLIQFQNNGVVDDSQLPKDRFSAERLKGVDSTLKIQPAKLEDSAVYLCASSLVNGGYNEQYFGPGTRLTVT.

This clone came up a few times. The chain uses TRBV11-2 and TRBJ1-2; weak D call: TRBD1 (5 bases). The germline V gene has CDR1 SGHAT and CDR2 FQNNGV. The CDR3 contains 15 residues. V was pared by 2 bases and J by 4 bases, with 14 bases between. CDR3 protein: CASSLLGEVTYGYTF. The CDR3 nucleotides are TGTGCCAGCAGCTTATTGGGGGAAGTGACCTATGGCTACACCTTC.

The rearrangement uses TRBV4-3 and TRBJ2-7; a possible D gene is TRBD2 (5 bases). CDR3 length: 14 residues. Germline assignment: CDR1 LGHNA and CDR2 YSLEER. Trimming left V 0 bases short and J 1 base short, with 7 bases between. In DNA, the CDR3 is TGCGCCAGCAGCCAAGATCCGGGGTCCTACGAGCAGTACTTC. The encoded protein is CASSQDPGSYEQYF.

The chain recombines TRBV11-3 with TRBJ2-1, with D tentatively TRBD1 or TRBD2 (5 bases each). The V gene lost 5 bases and the J gene lost 4 bases, with 15 bases spanning the gap. Germline V gene lookup returns CDR1 SGHNT and CDR2 YENEEA. CDR3 size: 15 residues. Here the CDR3 DNA reads TGTGCCAGCAGCGAGGGACCCACGAATTACAATGAGCAGTTCTTC. Translation: CASSEGPTNYNEQFF.

This chain connects TRBV29-1 to TRBJ1-1, with 8 positions matching TRBD1. The junction had 3 bases not matched to a gene; V was cut back by 3 bases and J by 3 bases. The germline V gene has CDR1 SQVTM and CDR2 ANQGSEA. The CDR3 loop spans 13 amino acids. The CDR3 reads CSVDRGPYTEAFF. The CDR3 bases are TGCAGCGTTGACAGGGGGCCGTACACTGAAGCTTTCTTT.

CDR3 in amino acids: CASSFPGGSYNEQFF. The CDR3 coding sequence is TGTGCCAGCAGTTTCCCAGGGGGCAGTTACAATGAGCAGTTCTTC. This rearrangement joins TRBV28 to TRBJ2-1; 8 bases line up with TRBD1. The CDR3 is 15 residues long. V was pared by 3 bases and J by 4 bases, with 5 bases of the junction left unmatched. Germline V gene lookup returns CDR1 MDHEN and CDR2 SYDVKM.

The chain links TRBV19 to TRBJ2-7, with 8 bases aligning to TRBD1. Germline V lookup: CDR1 LNHDA, CDR2 SQIVND (reference sequence). V was clipped by 7 bases and J by 0 bases; unmatched bases: 8. The CDR3 is 15 residues long. The CDR3 coding sequence is TGTGCCAGTAAGGGTGGACAGGGCTCCTCCTACGAGCAGTACTTC. Residues: CASKGGQGSSYEQYF. Supplemented by reference TRBV19 and TRBJ2-7, the full variable domain reads DGGITQSPKYLFRKEGQNVTLSCEQNLNHDAMYWYRQDPGQGLRLIYYSQIVNDFQKGDIAEGYSVSREKKESFPLTVTSAQKNPTAFYLCASKGGQGSSYEQYFGPGTRLTVT.

This chain connects TRBV28 to TRBJ2-6; the match to TRBD2 covers 7 bases. Germline-derived CDR1 and CDR2 are MDHEN and SYDVKM. This CDR3 is built from 15 residues. Germline trimming cut 6 bases from V and 0 bases from J; bases unmatched to any gene: 2. Here the CDR3 reads CASRGGDSGANVLTF. The CDR3 region has the DNA TGTGCCAGCAGGGGGGGGGACTCTGGGGCCAACGTCCTGACTTTC.

The rearrangement links TRBV27 to TRBJ1-5; a possible D gene is TRBD1 (5 bases). The CDR3 covers 15 residues. V was shortened by 5 bases and J by 5 bases, with 16 bases between the two germline ends. The germline CDR1 and CDR2 sequences are MNHEY and SMNVEV (reference sequence). CDR3 sequence: CASSPRRTWDQPQHF. The CDR3 nucleotides are TGTGCCAGCAGTCCCAGACGGACATGGGATCAGCCCCAGCATTTT.